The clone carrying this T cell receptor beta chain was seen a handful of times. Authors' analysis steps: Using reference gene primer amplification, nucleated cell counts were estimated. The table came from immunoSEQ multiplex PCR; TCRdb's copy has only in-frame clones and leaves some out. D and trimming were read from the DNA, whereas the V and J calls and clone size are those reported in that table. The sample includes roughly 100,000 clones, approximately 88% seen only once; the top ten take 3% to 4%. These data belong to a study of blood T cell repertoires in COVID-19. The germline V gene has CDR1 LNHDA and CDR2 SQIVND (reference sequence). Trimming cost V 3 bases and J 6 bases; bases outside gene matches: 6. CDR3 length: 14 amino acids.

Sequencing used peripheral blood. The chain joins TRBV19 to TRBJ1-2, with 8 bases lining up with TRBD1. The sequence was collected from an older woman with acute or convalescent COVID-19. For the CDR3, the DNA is TGTGCCAGTAGTATCCAGGGGGCTGTGCATGGCTACACCTTC. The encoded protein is CASSIQGAVHGYTF.